The 19 T cell receptor beta chains presented below share a single source sample, sequenced in a study of human T cells and chemical hapten exposure. Time point indicated: pre-sensitization, week 0. Sample treatment: therapeutic diphenylcyclopropenone sensitization with weekly scalp DPC. One entry per CDR3 protein, called by TCRdb with MiXCR from the RACE reads. The repertoire holds some 98,000 distinct CDR3 sequences, with about a tenth as singletons. The specimen comprised whole blood, sampled in connection with sensitization to the hapten diphenylcyclopropenone (DPC). These receptors all come from a woman in her fifties or sixties with alopecia areata. Some clones in this sample may be carry-over from other donors' samples.

This clonotype has a count of ten or more. The rearrangement uses TRBV7-9 and TRBJ1-1; TRBD1 agrees at 12 bases. The CDR3 is made up of 12 amino acids. Germline V gene sequence: CDR1 SEHNR, CDR2 FQNEAQ (reference sequence). The J segment lost 11 bases and the V segment lost 5 bases, leaving 3 bases of the junction unmatched. CDR3 DNA: TGTGCCAGCAGCGGGGACAGGGGGCTTGCTTTCTTT. This gives the protein CASSGDRGLAFF.

Many counts were recorded for this clonotype. This chain joins TRBV27 and TRBJ1-2; D gene ambiguous. Looked up from germline, CDR1 is MNHEY and CDR2 is SMNVEV (reference sequence). This CDR3 comprises 13 residues. Between the trimmed V and J ends, which lost 2 bases and 6 bases, there was a span of 10 bases. CDR3 sequence reads: CASSLGSPDGYTF. The CDR3 coding sequence is TGTGCCAGCAGTTTAGGGTCCCCGGATGGCTACACCTTC.

V gene TRBV4-2 combines with J gene TRBJ2-5; D not certain. Looked up from germline, CDR1 is LGHNA and CDR2 is YNFKEQ. The CDR3 contains 13 residues. Trimming removed 4 bases at V and 5 bases at J, with 11 bases between. The CDR3: CASSPLFEETQYF. The CDR3, as DNA: TGTGCCAGCAGCCCCCTCTTTGAGGAGACCCAGTACTTC.

V is TRBV4-3 and J is TRBJ1-5; TRBD1 matches 8 bases. The V segment lost 0 bases and the J segment 2 bases; nucleotides outside the gene matches: 6. This CDR3 has 17 residues. From germline, CDR1 is LGHNA and CDR2 YSLEER. The CDR3, as DNA: TGCGCCAGCAGCCAAGATGGCAGGGGGCGAGGCAATCAGCCCCAGCATTTT. Its translation is CASSQDGRGRGNQPQHF.

Concerning this clonotype itself: It may be a read error: a sequence one base away is much more abundant. The rearrangement uses TRBV24-1 and TRBJ2-3, with D possibly TRBD2 on 6 matching bases. The CDR3 totals 15 residues. From germline, CDR1 is KGHDR and CDR2 SFDVKD. The CDR3 DNA reads TGTGCCACCTGTGACAACCCAGGAGGGACAGATACGCAGTATTTT. Translation gives CATCDNPGGTDTQYF.

V gene TRBV29-1 combines with J gene TRBJ2-7; D is ambiguous. Germline CDR1 reads SQVTM; CDR2 reads ANQGSEA. V was trimmed by 6 bases and J by 0 bases, leaving 15 bases between them. This CDR3 is 14 amino acids long. CDR3 residues: CSVAPHGSSYEQYF. The DNA for the CDR3 is TGCAGCGTAGCACCGCACGGCAGCTCCTACGAGCAGTACTTC.

This chain joins TRBV6-6 and TRBJ1-2; the match to TRBD1 covers 9 bases. CDR1 and CDR2 from the germline V gene are MNHNY and SVGAGI (reference sequence). V lost 6 bases to trimming and J lost 3 bases; unmatched junction nucleotides: 11. The CDR3 is 16 amino acids. The CDR3 region is CASSRIDRGSYYGYTF. For the CDR3, the DNA is TGTGCCAGCAGCCGGATTGACAGGGGGTCGTACTATGGCTACACCTTC.

This clonotype was recorded at least ten times. The chain joins TRBV6-1 to TRBJ1-2; TRBD1 is a possible D gene (5 bases). Germline V CDR1 and CDR2: MNHNS, SASEGT. This CDR3 spans 13 amino acids. Between the trimmed V and J ends, which lost 6 bases and 5 bases, there was a span of 13 bases. Here the CDR3 reads CASSRDGYYGYTF. The CDR3 DNA is TGTGCCAGCAGCCGGGACGGCTATTATGGCTACACCTTC.

This clonotype was found many times. The chain uses TRBV6-6 and TRBJ2-2, with 7 bases identical to TRBD1. The germline gives CDR1 MNHNY, CDR2 SVGAGI (reference sequence). The CDR3 runs 15 residues. Germline trimming cut 6 bases from V and 3 bases from J; bases unmatched to any gene: 7. CDR3 DNA sequence: TGTGCCAGCAGCTCCCGGGACAGCTACACCGGGGAGCTGTTTTTT. Protein product: CASSSRDSYTGELFF.

The chain links TRBV7-6 to TRBJ1-5; 8 bases map to TRBD1. Unmatched junction bases numbered 6, after V lost 1 base and J lost 4 bases. CDR1 and CDR2 (germline): SGHVS, FNYEAQ. The length of the CDR3 is 16 residues. Here the CDR3 reads CASSLESQGANQPQHF. CDR3 sequence (DNA): TGTGCCAGCAGCTTAGAGTCGCAGGGGGCGAATCAGCCCCAGCATTTT.

This clonotype was detected ten times or more. V gene TRBV20-1 combines with J gene TRBJ2-7, with D unresolved. This CDR3 contains 11 residues. Trimming stripped 2 bases from V and 3 bases from J, with 5 bases between. Germline CDR1 is DFQATT and CDR2 is SNEGSKA (reference sequence). CDR3 region: CSARQVYEQYF. In DNA form, the CDR3 reads TGCAGTGCTAGACAGGTCTACGAGCAGTACTTC.

The V call is TRBV18, the J call TRBJ1-1, with 10 bases that match TRBD1. The CDR3 has 16 residues. V was pared by 1 base and J by 3 bases, with 5 bases of the junction left unmatched. CDR1 is KGHSH and CDR2 is LQKENI in the germline V gene. The CDR3 nucleotides are TGTGCCAGCTCACCACGACAGGGGGCCGGGTACACTGAAGCTTTCTTT. It translates to CASSPRQGAGYTEAFF.

The CDR3: CASSLALRGMDNEQFF. DNA for the CDR3: TGTGCCAGCAGCTTAGCGCTTAGGGGGATGGACAATGAGCAGTTCTTC. The genes are TRBV7-9 and TRBJ2-1, with D perhaps TRBD1 (6 bases). CDR1 is SEHNR, CDR2 FQNEAQ, per germline (reference sequence). V lost 0 bases to trimming and J lost 5 bases, with 14 bases between them. This CDR3 has 16 residues.

This chain links TRBV7-2 with TRBJ2-1; TRBD2 matches 8 bases. The CDR3 is 16 amino acids. The germline CDR1 and CDR2 sequences are SGHTA and FQGNSA. V lost 2 bases, J lost 2 bases, and 5 bases stayed unmatched. The CDR3 loop reads CASSLFSGATYNEQFF. In DNA, the CDR3 is TGTGCCAGCAGCTTATTTAGCGGGGCCACCTACAATGAGCAGTTCTTC.

The CDR3 loop reads CSGQSNEKLFF. CDR3 DNA sequence: TGCAGTGGTCAGTCTAATGAAAAACTGTTTTTT. V gene TRBV20-1 combines with J gene TRBJ1-4; no firm D call. The CDR3 has 11 residues. From germline, CDR1 is DFQATT and CDR2 SNEGSKA (reference sequence). The V gene lost 7 bases and the J gene lost 3 bases, with 6 bases spanning the gap.

This clonotype occurred a few times. CDR3 sequence (DNA): TGCGCCAGCAGCCTAACCGCGACTAGCGGGGTGAATGAGCAGTTCTTC. Translating it yields CASSLTATSGVNEQFF. This chain uses TRBV5-1 with TRBJ2-1; 11 bases map to TRBD2. The V segment lost 4 bases and the J segment 7 bases; nucleotides outside the gene matches: 10. There are 16 residues in the CDR3. Germline V gene sequence: CDR1 SGHRS, CDR2 YFSETQ.

This clonotype came up many times. A read error may account for a junction end that differs from germline. The chain employs TRBV7-7 and TRBJ2-1, with D unresolved. Germline-derived CDR1 and CDR2 are SSHAT and FNYEAQ (reference sequence). This CDR3 spans 13 amino acids. CDR3 region: CASSRTVQSEQFF. CDR3 DNA sequence: TGTGCTAGCAGCCGCACCGTCCAAAGTGAGCAGTTCTTC.

This clonotype was observed at least ten times. This chain connects TRBV19 to TRBJ1-5; 9 bases map to TRBD1. The germline V gene has CDR1 LNHDA and CDR2 SQIVND (reference sequence). The CDR3 loop spans 15 amino acids. The ends lost 4 bases at V and 7 bases at J; junction bases unmatched: 8. CDR3 protein: CASSNGQGRGQPQHF. In nucleotides, the CDR3 is TGTGCCAGTAGTAACGGACAGGGGAGAGGACAGCCCCAGCATTTT.

This clonotype occurred many times. V gene TRBV20-1 combines with J gene TRBJ1-6, with TRBD1 as a possible D gene (5 bases). The germline V and J ends were trimmed by 3 bases and 10 bases, with 16 bases remaining between them. CDR3 size: 14 residues. Germline V gives CDR1 DFQATT, CDR2 SNEGSKA (reference sequence). CDR3 residues: CSASRGVSGSPLHF. In DNA form, the CDR3 reads TGCAGTGCTAGTCGGGGGGTGTCGGGGTCACCCCTCCACTTT.